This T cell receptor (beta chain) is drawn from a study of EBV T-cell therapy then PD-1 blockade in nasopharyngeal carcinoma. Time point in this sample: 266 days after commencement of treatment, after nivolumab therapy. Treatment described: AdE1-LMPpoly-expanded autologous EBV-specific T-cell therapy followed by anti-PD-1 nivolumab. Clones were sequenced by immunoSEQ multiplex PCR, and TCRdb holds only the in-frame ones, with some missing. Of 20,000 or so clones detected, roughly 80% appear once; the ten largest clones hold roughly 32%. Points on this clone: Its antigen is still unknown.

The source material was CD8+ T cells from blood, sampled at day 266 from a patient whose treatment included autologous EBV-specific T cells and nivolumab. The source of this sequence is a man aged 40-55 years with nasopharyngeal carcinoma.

Here the CDR3 reads CASSPPTGTGELFF. DNA of the CDR3: TGTGCCAGCAGCCCACCGACAGGAACCGGGGAGCTGTTTTTT. The chain recombines TRBV13 with TRBJ2-2; possibly TRBD1 for D (6 bases). The germline gives CDR1 PRHDT, CDR2 FYEKMQ (reference sequence). This CDR3 has 14 amino acids. The ends were cut back, 5 bases at V and 5 bases at J, with 12 bases in the middle.